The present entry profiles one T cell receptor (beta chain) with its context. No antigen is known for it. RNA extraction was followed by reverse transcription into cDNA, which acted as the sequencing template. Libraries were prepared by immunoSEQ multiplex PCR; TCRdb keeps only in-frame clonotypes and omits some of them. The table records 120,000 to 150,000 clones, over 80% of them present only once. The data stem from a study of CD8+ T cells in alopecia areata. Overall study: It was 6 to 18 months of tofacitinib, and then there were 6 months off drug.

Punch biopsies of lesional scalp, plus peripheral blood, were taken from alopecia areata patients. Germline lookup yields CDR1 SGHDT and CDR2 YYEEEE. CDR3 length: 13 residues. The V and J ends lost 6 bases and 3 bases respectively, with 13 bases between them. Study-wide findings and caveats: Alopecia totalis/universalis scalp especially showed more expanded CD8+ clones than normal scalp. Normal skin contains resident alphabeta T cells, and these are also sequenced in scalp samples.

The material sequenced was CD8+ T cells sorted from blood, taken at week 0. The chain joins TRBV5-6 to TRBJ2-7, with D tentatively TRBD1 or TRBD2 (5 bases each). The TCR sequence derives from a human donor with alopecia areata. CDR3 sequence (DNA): TGTGCCAGCACTGGGGGAGAGAGCTACGAGCAGTACTTC. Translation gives CASTGGESYEQYF.